Listed below are T cell receptor beta chains from one sample, sequenced in a study of identical twins. TCRdb used MiXCR to reprocess the 5' RACE reads, holding one entry per CDR3 protein. The sample consists of approximately 700,000 distinct CDR3 sequences, roughly 18% of them appearing once. This sample also appeared in a second study, on T cells expressing NK-cell markers.

Sequenced: PBMCs. These receptor sequences come from a woman under 30 in good health. Both conserved end residues are part of each CDR3. A D gene is named only where the DNA matches it firmly. Only part of the rows carry a size: once, few, many, or a class if the clone is expanded.

TRBJ2-7,few,TRBV29-1,TRBD2,CSVEPGLAGASFSGRYEQYF,TGCAGCGTTGAGCCGGGACTAGCGGGAGCCAGTTTTTCCGGACGATACGAGCAGTACTTC
TRBJ2-1,-,TRBV30,TRBD2,CAGLRDYGVEQFF,TGTGCCGGTCTCCGGGACTATGGGGTTGAGCAGTTCTTC
TRBJ1-2,-,TRBV2,-,CASSALLTGPYGYTF,TGTGCCAGCAGTGCCTTGCTAACAGGACCCTATGGCTACACCTTC
TRBJ1-2,-,TRBV12-3/TRBV12-4,-,CASGEGYGYTF,TGTGCCAGCGGGGAGGGCTATGGCTACACCTTC
TRBJ2-3,-,TRBV9,TRBD2,CASSVEDSGISTDTQYF,TGTGCCAGCAGCGTAGAGGATAGCGGGATTTCCACAGATACGCAGTATTTT
TRBJ1-4,few,TRBV11-2,-,CASSLKDRLNEKLFF,TGTGCCAGCAGCTTAAAGGACAGACTTAATGAAAAACTGTTTTTT
TRBJ2-5,-,TRBV11-2,-,CASAAIQETQYF,TGTGCCAGCGCGGCGATCCAAGAGACCCAGTACTTC
TRBJ2-1,-,TRBV6-2/TRBV6-3,-,CASTLRSISGGVISSYNEQFF,TGTGCCAGCACTCTTCGGAGTATCTCGGGCGGGGTTATCAGCTCCTACAATGAGCAGTTCTTC
TRBJ2-1,few,TRBV7-8,-,CASSSSTEQFF,TGTGCCAGCAGTTCCAGTACGGAGCAGTTCTTC
TRBJ2-3,-,TRBV24-1,-,CATSDRLTGDTQYF,TGTGCCACCAGTGACAGATTAACAGGAGATACGCAGTATTTT
TRBJ2-4,few,TRBV12-3/TRBV12-4,TRBD2,CASSPPSGVTKNIQYF,TGTGCCAGCAGTCCACCTAGCGGGGTCACCAAAAACATTCAGTACTTC
TRBJ1-4,-,TRBV7-2,TRBD1,CASSLRTGIGEKLFF,TGTGCCAGCAGCCTACGGACAGGGATCGGTGAAAAACTGTTTTTT
TRBJ2-7,few,TRBV7-9,-,CASGPVGEQYF,TGTGCCAGCGGACCAGTCGGCGAGCAGTACTTC
TRBJ2-1,-,TRBV20-1,-,CSASGFRYNEQFF,TGCAGTGCTAGCGGGTTTAGATACAATGAGCAGTTCTTC
TRBJ2-2,many,TRBV10-1,-,CASSEFQGVTGELFF,TGCGCCAGCAGTGAGTTTCAGGGAGTAACCGGGGAGCTGTTTTTT
TRBJ2-5,-,TRBV6-4,-,CASSDPRGLGKTQYF,TGTGCCAGCAGTGACCCTCGAGGGTTGGGTAAGACCCAGTACTTC
TRBJ2-1,many,TRBV7-8,TRBD1,CASSFQTGITNEQFF,TGTGCCAGCAGCTTCCAGACAGGGATAACTAATGAGCAGTTCTTC
TRBJ2-2,-,TRBV4-2,TRBD2,CASSQQLAATGELFF,TGTGCCAGCAGCCAACAACTAGCGGCCACCGGGGAGCTGTTTTTT